These T cell receptor beta chains were read from a single sample in a study of CD8 T cells in Susac syndrome. TCRdb analysed the immunoSEQ multiplex PCR reads with MiXCR anew, one entry per CDR3 protein. This table holds 200,000 to 250,000 distinct CDR3 sequences, 95% found once. The sequenced sample was CD4+ T cells from PBMCs. The receptor set was obtained from a human donor with multiple sclerosis. CDR3s leave out the opening cysteine and the closing phenylalanine or tryptophan. Fields, in order: CDR3 length, J gene, clone size, V gene, CDR3 protein. Part of the rows lack a size; the others show once, few, many or a class for expanded clones.

CDR3 length: 9; J gene: TRBJ2-7; clone size: NA; V gene: TRBV30; CDR3 protein: AWSEGHEQY
CDR3 length: 11; J gene: TRBJ2-5; clone size: NA; V gene: TRBV18; CDR3 protein: ASSSLAGETQY
CDR3 length: 13; J gene: TRBJ1-1; clone size: once; V gene: TRBV4-1; CDR3 protein: ASSQRAEMNTEAF
CDR3 length: 14; J gene: TRBJ2-1; clone size: NA; V gene: TRBV12-3/TRBV12-4; CDR3 protein: ASSRPQGQSYNEQF
CDR3 length: 11; J gene: TRBJ2-1; clone size: once; V gene: TRBV20-1; CDR3 protein: SAPARSHNEQF
CDR3 length: 10; J gene: TRBJ1-2; clone size: NA; V gene: TRBV20-1; CDR3 protein: SVPRGVVGYT
CDR3 length: 11; J gene: TRBJ2-3; clone size: NA; V gene: TRBV20-1; CDR3 protein: SAAGGVGGTQY
CDR3 length: 15; J gene: TRBJ2-3; clone size: NA; V gene: TRBV20-1; CDR3 protein: SASPAGERSSTDTQY
CDR3 length: 11; J gene: TRBJ2-1; clone size: NA; V gene: TRBV5-1; CDR3 protein: ASSFAGVNEQF
CDR3 length: 11; J gene: TRBJ2-1; clone size: NA; V gene: TRBV5-1; CDR3 protein: ASSFNSDNEQF